A selection of T cell receptor beta chains follows, all from one sample in a study of blood T cell repertoires in COVID-19. The table came from immunoSEQ multiplex PCR; TCRdb's copy has only in-frame clones and leaves some out. This table has 440,000 or so clones, about 89% appearing once. The sequencing sample was made of peripheral blood. The receptors come from a middle-aged woman with COVID-19, enrolled during active disease. Both conserved end residues are part of each CDR3. Fields, in order: clone size, J gene, D gene, V gene, CDR3 DNA, CDR3 protein. D genes are given only for firm matches. Size is omitted from some rows. Given values are once, few, many or a class for expanded clones.

clone_size: once; j_call: TRBJ1-1; d_call: -; v_call: TRBV6-5; cdr3_nt: TGTGCCAGCAGCTTTGGGGGGACTGAAGCTTTCTTT; cdr3_aa: CASSFGGTEAFF
clone_size: -; j_call: TRBJ1-1; d_call: -; v_call: TRBV5-1; cdr3_nt: TGCGCCAGCAGCAAGGGGGGGGTCACTGAAGCTTTCTTT; cdr3_aa: CASSKGGVTEAFF
clone_size: -; j_call: TRBJ1-2; d_call: TRBD1; v_call: TRBV18; cdr3_nt: TGTGCCAGCTCACCAGCGACAGGGGCCTATGGCTACACCTTC; cdr3_aa: CASSPATGAYGYTF
clone_size: -; j_call: TRBJ1-4; d_call: TRBD1; v_call: TRBV7-2; cdr3_nt: TGTGCCAGCAGCCTATACAGGGGGGATGAAAAACTGTTTTTT; cdr3_aa: CASSLYRGDEKLFF
clone_size: -; j_call: TRBJ1-5; d_call: -; v_call: TRBV24-1; cdr3_nt: TGTGCCACCAGTGATACTCTCACCTTGAATCAGCCCCAGCATTTT; cdr3_aa: CATSDTLTLNQPQHF
clone_size: -; j_call: TRBJ1-1; d_call: -; v_call: TRBV27; cdr3_nt: TGTGCCAGCAAAAAGACAGGACGGCGGGCGAACACTGAAGCTTTCTTT; cdr3_aa: CASKKTGRRANTEAFF
clone_size: -; j_call: TRBJ2-1; d_call: TRBD1; v_call: TRBV15; cdr3_nt: TGTGCCACCAGCGGACAGGAACACAATGAGCAGTTCTTC; cdr3_aa: CATSGQEHNEQFF
clone_size: -; j_call: TRBJ1-4; d_call: TRBD1; v_call: TRBV18; cdr3_nt: TGTGCCAGCTCACGACAGGGCAGATGGGAAAAACTGTTTTTT; cdr3_aa: CASSRQGRWEKLFF
clone_size: once; j_call: TRBJ1-6; d_call: -; v_call: TRBV4-2; cdr3_nt: TGTGCCAGCAGCCAAGGGTCAGGGGACTATAATTCACCCCTCCACTTT; cdr3_aa: CASSQGSGDYNSPLHF
clone_size: -; j_call: TRBJ1-1; d_call: -; v_call: TRBV2; cdr3_nt: TGTGCCAGCAGTGCCGGGACTCCGAACACTGAAGCTTTCTTT; cdr3_aa: CASSAGTPNTEAFF
clone_size: -; j_call: TRBJ2-3; d_call: TRBD1; v_call: TRBV7-2; cdr3_nt: TGTGCCAGCAGCAAACAGGGGGGACAAGATACGCAGTATTTT; cdr3_aa: CASSKQGGQDTQYF
clone_size: -; j_call: TRBJ1-2; d_call: TRBD1; v_call: TRBV28; cdr3_nt: TGTGCCAGCAGTTCCGCGACAGGGGATGGCTACACCTTC; cdr3_aa: CASSSATGDGYTF
clone_size: -; j_call: TRBJ1-2; d_call: TRBD1; v_call: TRBV9; cdr3_nt: TGTGCCAGCAGCGCTACAGGGGCCCAGAGAGGCTACACCTTC; cdr3_aa: CASSATGAQRGYTF
clone_size: -; j_call: TRBJ2-7; d_call: TRBD2; v_call: TRBV9; cdr3_nt: TGTGCCAGCAGCGTCCGACTAGCGGGAGGGTTCCACGAGCAGTACTTC; cdr3_aa: CASSVRLAGGFHEQYF
clone_size: -; j_call: TRBJ1-1; d_call: TRBD1; v_call: TRBV27; cdr3_nt: TGTGCCAGCAGTTCTCCACAGGGGGCGCGCACTGAAGCTTTCTTT; cdr3_aa: CASSSPQGARTEAFF
clone_size: -; j_call: TRBJ1-1; d_call: -; v_call: TRBV30; cdr3_nt: TGTGCCTGGAGTGTACGGGTGAACACTGAAGCTTTCTTT; cdr3_aa: CAWSVRVNTEAFF
clone_size: -; j_call: TRBJ2-1; d_call: TRBD1; v_call: TRBV6-5; cdr3_nt: TGTGCCAGCAGTTCGACAGGGGTTGAGCAGTTCTTC; cdr3_aa: CASSSTGVEQFF
clone_size: few; j_call: TRBJ2-1; d_call: -; v_call: TRBV5-4; cdr3_nt: TGTGCCAGCAGAAGTGACTCGCCCTCCTACAATGAGCAGTTCTTC; cdr3_aa: CASRSDSPSYNEQFF